The 24 T cell receptor beta chains presented below share a single source sample, sequenced in a study of beta chain features in type 1 diabetes. Expressed TCRB transcripts were sequenced, since all the RNA that had been isolated was reverse transcribed. Libraries were prepared by immunoSEQ multiplex PCR; TCRdb keeps only in-frame clonotypes and omits some of them. Of almost 350,000 clones listed, roughly a fifth are singletons. The sequencing input was naive CD4+ T cells from blood. Receptors were obtained from a woman aged 18-29 years in good health.

This chain connects TRBV6-6 to TRBJ1-6, with 9 bases that match TRBD1. In germline, CDR1 is MNHNY, CDR2 SVGAGI (reference sequence). Trimming took 6 bases from V and 7 from J; bases not matched to a gene: 7. The CDR3 spans 15 residues. The CDR3 nucleotides are TGTGCCAGCAGCGGGGGACAGGGTTGGAATTCACCCCTCCACTTT. Protein product: CASSGGQGWNSPLHF.

V and J are TRBV6-5 and TRBJ2-5; weak D call: TRBD1 (5 bases). Germline assignment: CDR1 MNHEY and CDR2 SVGAGI. This CDR3 has 13 residues. With 6 bases removed from V and 5 bases from J, the gap between germline ends came to 13 bases. The CDR3 loop is CASSPGHRETQYF. The CDR3 nucleotides read TGTGCCAGCAGCCCCGGACACCGGGAGACCCAGTACTTC.

The chain links TRBV7-9 to TRBJ1-2; no clear D gene. V was trimmed by 0 bases and J by 4 bases, leaving 9 bases between them. Germline values: CDR1 SEHNR, CDR2 FQNEAQ (reference sequence). The CDR3 has 14 amino acids. The CDR3 is CASSLAADLYGYTF. In DNA, the CDR3 is TGTGCCAGCAGCTTAGCGGCGGATCTCTATGGCTACACCTTC.

V gene TRBV20-1 combines with J gene TRBJ1-2; no firm D call. This CDR3 region has 9 residues. The V end lost 3 bases, the J end lost 12 bases, and 8 bases lay between the germline ends. The germline V gene encodes CDR1 DFQATT and CDR2 SNEGSKA (reference sequence). CDR3 protein: CSASPTDTF. CDR3 in DNA: TGCAGTGCTAGCCCCACGGACACCTTC.

This clone was seen more than once but under ten times. The rearrangement links TRBV4-2 to TRBJ2-4; D is perhaps TRBD2 (6 bases). The CDR3 covers 15 residues. Germline V gene data show CDR1 as LGHNA and CDR2 as YNFKEQ. V lost 1 base and J 7 bases, leaving 14 bases between the germline ends. The CDR3 region has the DNA TGTGCCAGCAGCCAAGCAGCGACCGGGGGTAACATTCAGTACTTC. Translating it yields CASSQAATGGNIQYF.

The chain employs TRBV29-1 and TRBJ2-1; 16 bases align to TRBD2. Unmatched junction bases numbered 12, after V lost 6 bases and J lost 4 bases. The CDR3 loop spans 18 amino acids. Germline CDR1 reads SQVTM; CDR2 reads ANQGSEA. This CDR3 reads CSVAPGLAGGPKYNEQFF. DNA of the CDR3: TGCAGCGTCGCCCCGGGACTAGCGGGGGGGCCCAAGTACAATGAGCAGTTCTTC.

This clone showed up just a few times. The chain is built from TRBV19 and TRBJ2-2, with D possibly matching TRBD1 (5 bases). Trimming removed 7 bases at V and 6 bases at J, with 9 bases between. This CDR3 has 12 amino acids. Germline loops: CDR1 LNHDA, CDR2 SQIVND (reference sequence). The CDR3 nucleotides are TGTGCCAGTAATATCAGGGCCGGGGAGCTGTTTTTT. It translates to CASNIRAGELFF.

This chain connects TRBV11-3 to TRBJ2-1; 8 bases align to TRBD1. This CDR3 spans 11 amino acids. Germline V CDR1 and CDR2: SGHNT, YENEEA. Unmatched junction bases numbered 4, after V lost 3 bases and J lost 15 bases. The CDR3 here is CASSFRDRSFF. CDR3 bases: TGTGCCAGCAGCTTCCGGGACAGGTCGTTCTTC. Supplemented by reference TRBV11-3 and TRBJ2-1, the full variable domain reads EAGVVQSPRYKIIEKKQPVAFWCNPISGHNTLYWYLQNLGQGPELLIRYENEEAVDDSQLPKDRFSAERLKGVDSTLKIQPAELGDSAVYLCASSFRDRSFFGPGTRLTVL.

V usage is TRBV30 and J usage is TRBJ2-7; TRBD1 matches at 9 bases. Trimming took 5 bases from V and 6 from J; bases not matched to a gene: 8. CDR1 is GTSNPN, CDR2 SVGIG, per germline (reference sequence). CDR3 length equals 13 residues. The CDR3 is CAWSGTGWGEQYF. The CDR3 bases are TGTGCCTGGTCCGGGACAGGGTGGGGCGAGCAGTACTTC. Variable domain in full (rest from reference TRBV30 and TRBJ2-7): SQTIHQWPATLVQPVGSPLSLECTVEGTSNPNLYWYRQAAGRGLQLLFYSVGIGQISSEVPQNLSASRPQDRQFILSSKKLLLSDSGFYLCAWSGTGWGEQYFGPGTRLTVT.

This clone appeared a few times. This chain uses TRBV9 with TRBJ2-1, with 9 nucleotides matching TRBD2. J lost 9 bases, V lost 0 bases, and 7 bases had no gene match. The CDR3 covers 15 residues. The V gene's germline CDR1 is SGDLS and CDR2 YYNGEE. The CDR3 DNA follows: TGTGCCAGCAGCGTAGATGGCGGGAGGGCCGCTGAGCAGTTCTTC. It codes for CASSVDGGRAAEQFF.

The chain recombines TRBV7-8 with TRBJ2-7; D remains unclear. CDR1 and CDR2 from the germline V gene are SGHVS and FQNEAQ. V shed 2 bases and J shed 1 base, with 9 bases lying between them. The CDR3 is made up of 14 amino acids. CDR3 bases: TGTGCCAGCAGCTTAATGGCCCGTTCCTACGAGCAGTACTTC. Its translation: CASSLMARSYEQYF.

In this sample, this clone turned up a few times. This chain links TRBV30 with TRBJ1-5; a weak D match, TRBD1 (5 bases). The CDR3 covers 14 residues. The ends were cut back, 2 bases at V and 3 bases at J, with 11 bases in the middle. CDR1 is GTSNPN and CDR2 is SVGIG in the germline V gene (reference sequence). The CDR3: CAWSRQMTNQPQHF. The CDR3 DNA sequence: TGTGCCTGGAGTCGACAGATGACCAATCAGCCCCAGCATTTT.

The gene calls are TRBV9 and TRBJ2-5; D may be TRBD2 (7 bases). Germline V gene sequence: CDR1 SGDLS, CDR2 YYNGEE. Trimming left V 4 bases short and J 5 bases short, with 21 bases between. The CDR3 is 16 residues long. The CDR3 reads CASSTLRGAGEETQYF. The CDR3 nucleotides read TGTGCCAGCAGCACGCTTCGGGGGGCCGGGGAGGAGACCCAGTACTTC.

The chain recombines TRBV29-1 with TRBJ2-3; TRBD2 is a possible D gene (6 bases). The CDR3 is 12 residues long. V gave up 0 bases and J gave up 14 bases, with 15 bases separating them. Looked up from germline, CDR1 is SQVTM and CDR2 is ANQGSEA. CDR3 sequence reads: CSVEDSAGYRYF. The CDR3 DNA reads as TGCAGCGTTGAAGACTCTGCGGGATATAGGTATTTT.

This rearrangement joins TRBV27 to TRBJ2-1, with 11 nucleotides matching TRBD2. From germline, CDR1 is MNHEY and CDR2 SMNVEV (reference sequence). V lost 7 bases, J lost 8 bases, and 16 bases stayed unmatched. This CDR3 has 17 amino acids. CDR3 loop: CASTILRTSGSKYEQFF. DNA of the CDR3: TGTGCCAGCACCATCTTACGAACTAGCGGGAGTAAGTATGAGCAGTTCTTC.

V is TRBV6-1 and J is TRBJ1-2; the match to TRBD1 covers 7 bases. Germline V gene lookup returns CDR1 MNHNS and CDR2 SASEGT. With 3 bases clipped from V and 4 bases from J, the junction kept 5 bases outside the gene matches. There are 14 residues in the CDR3. The DNA of the CDR3 is TGTGCCAGCAGTGACGATACAGGGGTCTATGGCTACACCTTC. Residues: CASSDDTGVYGYTF.

This clone was observed a handful of times. The chain recombines TRBV4-1 with TRBJ1-1, with D perhaps TRBD1 (5 bases). Trimming removed 6 bases at V and 0 bases at J, with 8 bases between. The CDR3 is made up of 13 amino acids. The germline CDR1 and CDR2 sequences are MGHRA and YSYEKL. CDR3 sequence (DNA): TGCGCCAGCAGGGGACTCATGAACACTGAAGCTTTCTTT. Protein product: CASRGLMNTEAFF.

The chain links TRBV9 to TRBJ1-6, with TRBD1 matching 9 bases. Germline values: CDR1 SGDLS, CDR2 YYNGEE. Losses at the gene ends were 3 bases for V and 8 bases for J; bases not matched to a gene: 3. The CDR3 totals 14 residues. The CDR3 sequence is CASSGGQGYSPLHF. In DNA form, the CDR3 reads TGTGCCAGCAGCGGGGGACAGGGATATTCACCCCTCCACTTT.

The V call is TRBV30, the J call TRBJ2-5, with D tentatively TRBD1 (6 bases). CDR3 length equals 13 residues. Deletions cut 5 bases from V and 2 bases from J, with 12 bases between. Germline-derived CDR1 and CDR2 are GTSNPN and SVGIG (reference sequence). This chain's CDR3 is CAWAKQGQETQYF. In nucleotides, the CDR3 is TGTGCCTGGGCTAAACAGGGTCAAGAGACCCAGTACTTC. The whole variable domain, filled in from reference TRBV30 and TRBJ2-5, reads SQTIHQWPATLVQPVGSPLSLECTVEGTSNPNLYWYRQAAGRGLQLLFYSVGIGQISSEVPQNLSASRPQDRQFILSSKKLLLSDSGFYLCAWAKQGQETQYFGPGTRLLVL.

This chain joins TRBV29-1 and TRBJ2-3, with 10 nucleotides matching TRBD2. The CDR3 has 15 amino acids. The V and J ends lost 3 bases and 1 base, in that order; junction bases with no gene match: 4. Germline lookup yields CDR1 SQVTM and CDR2 ANQGSEA. The CDR3 nucleotides are TGCAGCGTTGATGGTAGCGGGGGGCGCACAGATACGCAGTATTTT. Translated, it gives CSVDGSGGRTDTQYF.

In its sample, this clone was seen a few times. The rearrangement links TRBV10-2 to TRBJ2-1; 8 bases align to TRBD1. CDR1 WSHSY and CDR2 SAAADI come from the germline V gene. The CDR3 runs to 13 residues. The V segment lost 10 bases and the J segment 5 bases; nucleotides outside the gene matches: 7. The CDR3 region is CAMDRAHDNEQFF. CDR3 DNA: TGCGCCATGGACAGGGCCCATGACAATGAGCAGTTCTTC.

This chain joins TRBV15 and TRBJ1-2; D may be TRBD1 (5 bases). CDR1 LNHNV and CDR2 YYDKDF come from the germline V gene (reference sequence). V lost 0 bases, J lost 8 bases, and 19 bases lay in between. The CDR3 spans 16 residues. CDR3 in DNA: TGTGCCACCAGCAGAGATCCTAGGGGAGGGAGAGGGGGCTACACCTTC. Encoded protein: CATSRDPRGGRGGYTF.

This clone was picked up a small number of times. This chain links TRBV14 with TRBJ2-3; weak D call: TRBD2 (5 bases). Germline V CDR1 and CDR2: SGHDN, FVKESK. Trimming took off 4 bases at V and 0 bases at J, with 17 bases between the two ends. This CDR3 is 17 amino acids long. As DNA, the CDR3 is TGTGCCAGCAGCCCCTCTGGTTGGTGGGAGAGCACAGATACGCAGTATTTT. It encodes CASSPSGWWESTDTQYF.

This rearrangement joins TRBV4-3 to TRBJ2-6; maybe TRBD1 (6 bases). The CDR3 consists of 16 residues. V dropped 3 bases and J dropped 4 bases, with 13 bases sitting between them. CDR1 is LGHNA, CDR2 YSLEER, per germline. The CDR3 nucleotides read TGCGCCAGCAGCCAGAGTCCAGGGGCCGGGGCCAACGTCCTGACTTTC. It is translated as CASSQSPGAGANVLTF.